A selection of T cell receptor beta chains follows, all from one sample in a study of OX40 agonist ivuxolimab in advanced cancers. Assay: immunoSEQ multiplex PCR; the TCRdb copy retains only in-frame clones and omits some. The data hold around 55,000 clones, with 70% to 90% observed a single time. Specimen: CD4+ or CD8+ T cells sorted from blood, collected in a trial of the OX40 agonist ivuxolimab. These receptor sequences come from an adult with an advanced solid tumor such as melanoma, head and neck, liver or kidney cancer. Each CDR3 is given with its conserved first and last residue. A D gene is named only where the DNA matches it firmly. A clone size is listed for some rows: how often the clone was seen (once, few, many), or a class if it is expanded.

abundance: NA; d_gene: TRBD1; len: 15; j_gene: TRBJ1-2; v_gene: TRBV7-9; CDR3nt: TGTGCCAGCAGCAATGCTTATGGACAGGGGAATGGCTACACCTTC; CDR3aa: CASSNAYGQGNGYTF
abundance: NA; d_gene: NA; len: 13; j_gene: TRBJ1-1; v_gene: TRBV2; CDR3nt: TGTGCCAGCAGTGAAGGGAGGAACACTGAAGCTTTCTTT; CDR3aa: CASSEGRNTEAFF
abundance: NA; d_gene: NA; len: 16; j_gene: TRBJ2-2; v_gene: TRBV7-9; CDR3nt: TGTGCCAGCAGCTTAGTGGGCCAGGGAGGCACCGGGGAGCTGTTTTTT; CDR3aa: CASSLVGQGGTGELFF
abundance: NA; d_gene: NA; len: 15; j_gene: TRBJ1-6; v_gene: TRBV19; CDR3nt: TGTGCCAGTAGTATAGCGGGGAGCGACGGCTCACCCCTCCACTTT; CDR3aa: CASSIAGSDGSPLHF
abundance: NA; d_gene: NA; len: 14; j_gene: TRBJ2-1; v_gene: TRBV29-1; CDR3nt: TGCAGCGTTGAAGGCCTCACCCGCTACAATGAGCAGTTCTTC; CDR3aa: CSVEGLTRYNEQFF
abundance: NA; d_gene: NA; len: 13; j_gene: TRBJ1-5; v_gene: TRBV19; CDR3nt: TGTGCCACCAGGGACACGGAGTTACAGCCCCAGCATTTT; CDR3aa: CATRDTELQPQHF
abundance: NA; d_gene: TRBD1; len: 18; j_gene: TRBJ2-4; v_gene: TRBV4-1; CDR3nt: TGCGCCAGCAGCCAAGATGAGGATTCAGACAGGGAAGGATACATTCAGTACTTC; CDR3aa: CASSQDEDSDREGYIQYF
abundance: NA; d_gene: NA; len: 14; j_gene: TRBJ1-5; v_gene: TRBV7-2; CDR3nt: TGTGCCAGCAGCTGGGACGGGGGCAATCAGCCCCAGCATTTT; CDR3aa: CASSWDGGNQPQHF
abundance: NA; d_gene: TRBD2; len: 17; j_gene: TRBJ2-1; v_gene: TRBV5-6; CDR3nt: TGTGCCAGCAGCTTGGTCCCACTAGCGGGAGGTCGGAATGAGCAGTTCTTC; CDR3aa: CASSLVPLAGGRNEQFF
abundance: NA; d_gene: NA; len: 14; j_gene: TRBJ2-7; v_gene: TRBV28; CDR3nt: TGTGCCAGCATGCCCCCATTAGGACCCTACGAGCAGTACTTC; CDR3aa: CASMPPLGPYEQYF
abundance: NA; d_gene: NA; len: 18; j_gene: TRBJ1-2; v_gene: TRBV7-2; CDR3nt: TGTGCCAGCAGCCCCTCCGCCCTTGGGCAGGGAAGGGACTATGGCTACACCTTC; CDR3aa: CASSPSALGQGRDYGYTF
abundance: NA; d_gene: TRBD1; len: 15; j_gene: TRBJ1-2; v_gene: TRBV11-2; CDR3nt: TGTGCCAGCAGCTTAGGGGCAGGGGGCATCTATGGCTACACCTTC; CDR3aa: CASSLGAGGIYGYTF
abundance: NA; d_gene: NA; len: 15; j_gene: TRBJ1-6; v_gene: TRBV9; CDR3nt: TGTGCCAGCAGCCCAGGAGGGGAGGTCGGGTCACCCCTCCACTTT; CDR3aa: CASSPGGEVGSPLHF
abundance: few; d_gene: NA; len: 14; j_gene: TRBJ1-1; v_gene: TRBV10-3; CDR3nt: TGTGCCATCAAAGCCGGGGACGGGCGGACTGAAGCTTTCTTT; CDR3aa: CAIKAGDGRTEAFF
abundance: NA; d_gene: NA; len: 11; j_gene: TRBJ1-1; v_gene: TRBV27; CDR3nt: TGTGCCAGCAGGGGGGATACTGAAGCTTTCTTT; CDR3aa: CASRGDTEAFF
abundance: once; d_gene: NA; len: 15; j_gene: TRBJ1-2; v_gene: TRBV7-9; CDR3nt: TGTGCCAGCAGAGAAGAGGGACCGAGTAACTATGGCTACACCTTC; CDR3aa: CASREEGPSNYGYTF
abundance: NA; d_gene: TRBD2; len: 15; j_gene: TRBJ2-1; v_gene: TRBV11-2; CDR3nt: TGTGCCAGCAGCTCTAGCGGGGGGAGGTACAATGAGCAGTTCTTC; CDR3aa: CASSSSGGRYNEQFF
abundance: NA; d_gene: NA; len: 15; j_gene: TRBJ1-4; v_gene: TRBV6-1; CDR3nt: TGTGCCAGCAGTTCCCACAGGGTAATCTTTGAAAAACTGTTTTTT; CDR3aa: CASSSHRVIFEKLFF
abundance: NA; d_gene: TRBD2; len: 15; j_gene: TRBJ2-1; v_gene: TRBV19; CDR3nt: TGTGCCAGTAGTCCAGGACTAGCGGCTTACAATGAGCAGTTCTTC; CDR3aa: CASSPGLAAYNEQFF
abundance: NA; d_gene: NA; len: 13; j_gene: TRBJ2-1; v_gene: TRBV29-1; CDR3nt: TGCAGCGGCACGACTCCAACCTACAATGAGCAGTTCTTC; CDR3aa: CSGTTPTYNEQFF
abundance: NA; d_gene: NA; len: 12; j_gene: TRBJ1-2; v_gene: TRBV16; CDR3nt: TGTGCCAGCAGCCAATTCCGGGATGGCTACACCTTC; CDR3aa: CASSQFRDGYTF
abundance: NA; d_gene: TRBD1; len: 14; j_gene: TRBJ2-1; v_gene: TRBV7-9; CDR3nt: TGTGCCAGCAGCCCATGGGACAGGTACAATGAGCAGTTCTTC; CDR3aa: CASSPWDRYNEQFF
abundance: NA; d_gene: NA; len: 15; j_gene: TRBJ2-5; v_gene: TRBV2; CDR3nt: TGTGCCTCCCAGGGGATCCGCGGGAGCGGTGAGACCCAGTACTTC; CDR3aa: CASQGIRGSGETQYF
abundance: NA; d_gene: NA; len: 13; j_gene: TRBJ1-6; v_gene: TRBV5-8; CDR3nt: TGTGCCAGCAGCGACGGTCCAGGCTCACCCCTCCACTTT; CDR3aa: CASSDGPGSPLHF
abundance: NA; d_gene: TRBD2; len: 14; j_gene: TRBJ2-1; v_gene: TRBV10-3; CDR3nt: TGTGCCATCAGTGTTAGCGGGAGGCGGAATGAGCAGTTCTTC; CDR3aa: CAISVSGRRNEQFF
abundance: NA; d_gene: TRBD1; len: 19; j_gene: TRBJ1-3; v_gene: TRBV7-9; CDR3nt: TGTGCCAGCAGCCTTGGGACAGGGGGCATCTTCAGCTCTGGAAACACCATATATTTT; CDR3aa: CASSLGTGGIFSSGNTIYF
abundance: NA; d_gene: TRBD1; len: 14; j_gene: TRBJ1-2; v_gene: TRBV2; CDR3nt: TGTGCCAGCAGTGAAGCGCAGGGGGGCTATGGCTACACCTTC; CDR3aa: CASSEAQGGYGYTF
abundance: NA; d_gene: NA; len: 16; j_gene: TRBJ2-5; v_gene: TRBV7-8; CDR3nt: TGTGCCAGCAGCTTAGGAGGGTGGGGGATAATGGAGACCCAGTACTTC; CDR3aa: CASSLGGWGIMETQYF
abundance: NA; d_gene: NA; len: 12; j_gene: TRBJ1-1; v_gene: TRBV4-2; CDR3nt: TGTGCCAGCAGCTTGCGGGGGACTGAAGCTTTCTTT; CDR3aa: CASSLRGTEAFF
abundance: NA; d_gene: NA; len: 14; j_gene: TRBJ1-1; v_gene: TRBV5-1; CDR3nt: TGCGCCAGCAGAGACGGACGGGAGTACACTGAAGCTTTCTTT; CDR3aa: CASRDGREYTEAFF
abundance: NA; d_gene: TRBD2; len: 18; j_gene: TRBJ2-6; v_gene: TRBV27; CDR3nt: TGTGCCAGCAGCCCCCGGGAGGGAATCTACTCTGGGGCCAACGTCCTGACTTTC; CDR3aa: CASSPREGIYSGANVLTF
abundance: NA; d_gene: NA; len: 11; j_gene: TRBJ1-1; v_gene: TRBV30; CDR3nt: TGTGCCTGGACGTCCTCTACTGAAGCTTTCTTT; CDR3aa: CAWTSSTEAFF
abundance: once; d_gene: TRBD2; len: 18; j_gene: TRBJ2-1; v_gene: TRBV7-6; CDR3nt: TGTGCCAGCAGCCTTACTAGCGGGAAAGGGAACTCCTACAATGAGCAGTTCTTC; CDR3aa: CASSLTSGKGNSYNEQFF
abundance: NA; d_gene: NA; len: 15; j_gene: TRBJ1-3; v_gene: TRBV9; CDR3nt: TGTGCCAGCAGCGTAGGTGTGGGGGCTGGAAACACCATATATTTT; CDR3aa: CASSVGVGAGNTIYF
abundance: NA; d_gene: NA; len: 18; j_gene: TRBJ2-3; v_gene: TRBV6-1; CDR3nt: TGTGCCAGCAGTGAAGCCCTCAGGACTAATATTTTCACAGATACGCAGTATTTT; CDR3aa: CASSEALRTNIFTDTQYF
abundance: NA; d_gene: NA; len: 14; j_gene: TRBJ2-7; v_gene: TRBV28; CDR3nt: TGTGCCAGCAGTTTAGCGGGGTGGTCCTACGAGCAGTACTTC; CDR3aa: CASSLAGWSYEQYF
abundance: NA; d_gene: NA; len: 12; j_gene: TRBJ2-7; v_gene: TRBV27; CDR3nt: TGTGCCAGCGGTGTGTGGGATGGGGAGCAGTACTTC; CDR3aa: CASGVWDGEQYF
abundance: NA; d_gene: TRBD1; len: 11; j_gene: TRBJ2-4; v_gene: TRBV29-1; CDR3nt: TGCAGCGCCTCGACGGACAGGGGAGTGTACTTC; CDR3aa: CSASTDRGVYF
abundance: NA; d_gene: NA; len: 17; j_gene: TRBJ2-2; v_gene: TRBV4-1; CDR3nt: TGCGCCAGCAGCCAAGATGAGGCGGGCCGGTACACCGGGGAGCTGTTTTTT; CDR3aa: CASSQDEAGRYTGELFF
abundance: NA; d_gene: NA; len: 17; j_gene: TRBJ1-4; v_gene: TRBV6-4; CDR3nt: TGTGCCAGCAGTGCTTTTGACAGTACCTCAACTAATGAAAAACTGTTTTTT; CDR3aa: CASSAFDSTSTNEKLFF
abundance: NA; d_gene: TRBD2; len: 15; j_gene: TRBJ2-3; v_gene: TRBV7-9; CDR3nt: TGTGCCAGCAGCTTTACTAGCGGAACCACAGATACGCAGTATTTT; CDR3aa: CASSFTSGTTDTQYF
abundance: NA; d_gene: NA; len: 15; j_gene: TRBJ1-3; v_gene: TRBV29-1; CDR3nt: TGCAGCGTTGTATTCAAGGGAGGGATGGGAAACACCATATATTTT; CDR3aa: CSVVFKGGMGNTIYF
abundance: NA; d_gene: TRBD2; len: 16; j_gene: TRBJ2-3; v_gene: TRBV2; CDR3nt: TGTGCCAGCAGTTCCACTAGCGGGAGGGTCACAGATACGCAGTATTTT; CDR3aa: CASSSTSGRVTDTQYF
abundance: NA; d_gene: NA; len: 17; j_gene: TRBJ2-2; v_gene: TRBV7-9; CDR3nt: TGTGCCAGCAGCTTAGGGGCCGGGACACCCAACACCGGGGAGCTGTTTTTT; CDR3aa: CASSLGAGTPNTGELFF
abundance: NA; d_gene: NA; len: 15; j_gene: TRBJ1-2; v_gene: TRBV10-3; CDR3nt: TGTGCCACCACGAGGGAACTTGGGAGTAACTATGGCTACACCTTC; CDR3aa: CATTRELGSNYGYTF
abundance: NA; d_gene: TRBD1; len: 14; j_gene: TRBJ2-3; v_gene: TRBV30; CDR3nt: TGTGCCTGTTACAGGGGGTTCTACACAGATACGCAGTATTTT; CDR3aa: CACYRGFYTDTQYF
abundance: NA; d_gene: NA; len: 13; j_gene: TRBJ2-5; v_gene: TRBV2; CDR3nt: TGTGCCAGCCAGGGTTTGGGGGAAGAGACCCAGTACTTC; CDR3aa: CASQGLGEETQYF
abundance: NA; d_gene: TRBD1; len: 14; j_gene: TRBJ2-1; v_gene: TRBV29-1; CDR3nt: TGCAGCGTTGTAGGGCAGGGGGCTGGACGTGAGCAGTTCTTC; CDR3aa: CSVVGQGAGREQFF
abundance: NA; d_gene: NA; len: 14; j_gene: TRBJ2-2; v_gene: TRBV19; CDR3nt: TGTGCCAGTAGTATAGGGACTTTGACCGGGGAGCTGTTTTTT; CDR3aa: CASSIGTLTGELFF
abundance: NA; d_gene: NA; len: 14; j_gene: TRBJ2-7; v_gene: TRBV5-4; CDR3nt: TGTGCCAGCAGCCCGGAGGGGGAATTGGGCGAGCAGTACTTC; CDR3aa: CASSPEGELGEQYF
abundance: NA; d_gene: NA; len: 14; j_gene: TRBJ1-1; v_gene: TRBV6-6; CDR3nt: TGTGCCAGCAGTCATGCTACTCCGAACACTGAAGCTTTCTTT; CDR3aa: CASSHATPNTEAFF
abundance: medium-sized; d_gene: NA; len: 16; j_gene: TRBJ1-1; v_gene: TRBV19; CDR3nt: TGTGCCAGTAGTATCAGTTTGGCCAGGGCAGGGGCTGAAGCTTTCTTT; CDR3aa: CASSISLARAGAEAFF
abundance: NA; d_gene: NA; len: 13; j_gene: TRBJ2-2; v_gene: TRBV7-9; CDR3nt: TGTGCCACGTACAGGGCGAACACCGGGGAGCTGTTTTTT; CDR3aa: CATYRANTGELFF
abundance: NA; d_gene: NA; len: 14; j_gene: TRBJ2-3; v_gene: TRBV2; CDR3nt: TGTGCCAGCGTGCGAGGCCTACTAATAGATACGCAGTATTTT; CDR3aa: CASVRGLLIDTQYF
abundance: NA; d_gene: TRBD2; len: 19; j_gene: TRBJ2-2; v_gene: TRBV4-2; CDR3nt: TGTGCCAGCAGCCAAGATGCGACTAGCGGGAGGGCGGTCACCGGGGAGCTGTTTTTT; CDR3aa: CASSQDATSGRAVTGELFF
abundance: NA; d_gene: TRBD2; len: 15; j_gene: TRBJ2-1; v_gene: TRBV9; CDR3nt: TGTGCCAGCAGCGTGGGGAGACTAGCGTTCAATGAGCAGTTCTTC; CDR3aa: CASSVGRLAFNEQFF
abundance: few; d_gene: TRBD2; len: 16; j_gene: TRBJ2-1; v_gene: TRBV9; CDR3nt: TGTGCCAGCAGCTCCCCCCGGGCTAGCGGGAGTAATGAGCAGTTCTTC; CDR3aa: CASSSPRASGSNEQFF
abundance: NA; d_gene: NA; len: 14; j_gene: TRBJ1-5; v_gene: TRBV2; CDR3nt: TGTGCCAGCAGTGAACCGAGGGGGGATCAGCCCCAGCATTTT; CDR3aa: CASSEPRGDQPQHF
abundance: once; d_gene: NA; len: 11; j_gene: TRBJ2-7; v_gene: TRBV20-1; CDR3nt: TGCAGTGCGTCGTACCGCTACGAGCAGTACTTC; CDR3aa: CSASYRYEQYF
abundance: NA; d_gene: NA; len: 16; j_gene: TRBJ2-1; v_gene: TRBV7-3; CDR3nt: TGTGCCAGCAGCTTAAGAGGGGGTAGCGATTATCCTGAGCAGTTCTTC; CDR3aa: CASSLRGGSDYPEQFF